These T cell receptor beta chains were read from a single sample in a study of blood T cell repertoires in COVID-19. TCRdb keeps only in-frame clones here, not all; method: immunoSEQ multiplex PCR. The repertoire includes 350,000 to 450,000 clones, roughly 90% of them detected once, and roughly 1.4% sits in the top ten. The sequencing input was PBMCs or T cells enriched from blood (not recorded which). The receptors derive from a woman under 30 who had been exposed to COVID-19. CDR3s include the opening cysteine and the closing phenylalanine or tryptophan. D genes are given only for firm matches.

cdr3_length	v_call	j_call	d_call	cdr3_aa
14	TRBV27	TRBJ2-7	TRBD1	CASSSATGTYEQYF
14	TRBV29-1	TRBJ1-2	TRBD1	CSVARDSPNYGYTF
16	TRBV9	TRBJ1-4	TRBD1	CASSRVPQGFGEKLFF
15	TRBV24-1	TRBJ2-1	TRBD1	CATSDWKQGFGEQFF
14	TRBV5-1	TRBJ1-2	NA	CASSLATLEWGYTF
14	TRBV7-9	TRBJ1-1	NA	CASSLGGSDTEAFF
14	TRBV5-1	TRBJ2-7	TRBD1	CASSLGQGVGEQYF
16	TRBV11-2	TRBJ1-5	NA	CASSLYGGRGNQPQHF
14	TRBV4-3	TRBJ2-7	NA	CASSQDRQAYEQYF
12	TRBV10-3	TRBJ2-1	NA	CASGANYNEQFF
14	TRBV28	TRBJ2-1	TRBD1	CASGPTGFYNEQFF
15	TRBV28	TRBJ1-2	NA	CASQRDRLGDYGYTF
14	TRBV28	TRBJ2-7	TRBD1	CASGLRQGSYEQYF
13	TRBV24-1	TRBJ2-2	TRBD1	CATSRDSTGELFF
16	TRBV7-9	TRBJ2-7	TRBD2	CASSLATLAGAVEQYF
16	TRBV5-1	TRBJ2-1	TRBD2	CASSLVRLAGFNEQFF
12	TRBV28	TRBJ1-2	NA	CASRIQGGGYTF
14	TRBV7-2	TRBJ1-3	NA	CASSLATAGNTIYF
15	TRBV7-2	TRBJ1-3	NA	CASSLVLSSGNTIYF
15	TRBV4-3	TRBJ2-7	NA	CASSQLMQGFYEQYF
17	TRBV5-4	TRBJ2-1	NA	CASSLVPTAGPYNEQFF
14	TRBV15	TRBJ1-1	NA	CATSGPEVGPEAFF
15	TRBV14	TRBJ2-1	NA	CASSATSDGGNEQFF
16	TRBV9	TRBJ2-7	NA	CASSVGGRESSYEQYF
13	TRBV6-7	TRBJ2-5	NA	CASSYRGQETQYF
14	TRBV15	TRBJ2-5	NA	CATSRAGVKETQYF
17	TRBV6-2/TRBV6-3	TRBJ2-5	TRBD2	CASSLNGLAGYQETQYF
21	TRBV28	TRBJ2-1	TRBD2	CASSSVGMNVAGTTPSDEQFF
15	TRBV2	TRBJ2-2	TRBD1	CASSPGTGFPGELFF
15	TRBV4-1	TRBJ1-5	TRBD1	CASSQVPGQNQPQHF
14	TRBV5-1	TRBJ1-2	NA	CASSPTQVVYGYTF
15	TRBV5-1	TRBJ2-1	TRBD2	CASSFIAGGPGEQFF
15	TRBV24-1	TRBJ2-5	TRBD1	CATSGRDRDQETQYF